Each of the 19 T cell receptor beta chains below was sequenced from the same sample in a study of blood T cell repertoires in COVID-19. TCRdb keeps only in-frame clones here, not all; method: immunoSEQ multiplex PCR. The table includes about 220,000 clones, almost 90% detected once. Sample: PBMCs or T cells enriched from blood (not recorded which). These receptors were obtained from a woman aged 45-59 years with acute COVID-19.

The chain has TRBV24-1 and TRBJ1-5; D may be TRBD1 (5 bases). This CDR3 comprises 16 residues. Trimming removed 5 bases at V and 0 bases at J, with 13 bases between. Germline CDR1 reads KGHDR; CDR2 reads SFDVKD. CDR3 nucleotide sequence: TGTGCCACCAGTGCTAGAGGGAGGGGTAGCAATCAGCCCCAGCATTTT. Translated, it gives CATSARGRGSNQPQHF.

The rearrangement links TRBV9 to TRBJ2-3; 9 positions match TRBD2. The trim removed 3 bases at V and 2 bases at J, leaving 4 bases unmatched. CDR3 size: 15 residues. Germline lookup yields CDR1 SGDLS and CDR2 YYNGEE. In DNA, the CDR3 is TGTGCCAGCAGCGGGAGCGGGAGGAACACAGATACGCAGTATTTT. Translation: CASSGSGRNTDTQYF.

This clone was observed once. The CDR3 region has the DNA TGTGCCAGCAGTCCCGATCCTGGCAGGCCCTACGAGCAGTACTTC. This codes for CASSPDPGRPYEQYF. This sequence joins TRBV28 and TRBJ2-7; unclear D gene. The germline gives CDR1 MDHEN, CDR2 SYDVKM. Trimming took off 5 bases at V and 2 bases at J, with 16 bases between the two ends. This CDR3 has 15 residues.

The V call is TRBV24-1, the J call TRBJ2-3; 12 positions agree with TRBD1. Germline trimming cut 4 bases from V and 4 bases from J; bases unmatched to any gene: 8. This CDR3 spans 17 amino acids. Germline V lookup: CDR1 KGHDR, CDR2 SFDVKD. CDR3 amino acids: CATSDSSGTGGADTQYF. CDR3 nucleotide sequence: TGTGCCACCAGTGACTCCTCCGGGACAGGGGGCGCAGATACGCAGTATTTT.

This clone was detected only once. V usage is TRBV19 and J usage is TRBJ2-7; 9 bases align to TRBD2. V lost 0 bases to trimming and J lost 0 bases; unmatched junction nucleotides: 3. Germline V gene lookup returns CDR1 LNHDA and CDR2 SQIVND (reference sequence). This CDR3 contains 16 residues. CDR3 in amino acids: CASSIDLAGNSYEQYF. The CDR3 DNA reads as TGTGCCAGTAGTATAGATCTAGCGGGGAACTCCTACGAGCAGTACTTC.

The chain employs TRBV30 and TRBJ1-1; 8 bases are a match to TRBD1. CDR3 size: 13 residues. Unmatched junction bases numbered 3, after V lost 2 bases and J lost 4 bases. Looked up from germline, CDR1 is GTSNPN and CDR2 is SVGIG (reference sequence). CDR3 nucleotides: TGTGCCTGGAGTCGTACAGGGGGCACTGAAGCTTTCTTT. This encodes CAWSRTGGTEAFF.

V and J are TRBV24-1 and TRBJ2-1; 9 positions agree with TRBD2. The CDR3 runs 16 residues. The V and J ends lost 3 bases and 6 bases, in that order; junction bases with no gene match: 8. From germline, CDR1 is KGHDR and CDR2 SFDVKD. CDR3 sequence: CATSDPYSGSGNEQFF. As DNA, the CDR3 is TGTGCCACCAGTGATCCCTATAGCGGGAGTGGCAATGAGCAGTTCTTC.

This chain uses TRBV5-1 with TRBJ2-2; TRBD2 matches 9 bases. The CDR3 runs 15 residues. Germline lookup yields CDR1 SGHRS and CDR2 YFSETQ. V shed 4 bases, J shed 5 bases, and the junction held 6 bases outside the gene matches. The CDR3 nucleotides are TGCGCCAGCAGCCCCGGGACTAGCAGGACCGGGGAGCTGTTTTTT. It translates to CASSPGTSRTGELFF.

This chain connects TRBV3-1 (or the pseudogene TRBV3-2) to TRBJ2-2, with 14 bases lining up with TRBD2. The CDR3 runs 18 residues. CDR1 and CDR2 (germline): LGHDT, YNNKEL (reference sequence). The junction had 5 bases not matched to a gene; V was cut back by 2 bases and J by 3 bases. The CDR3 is CASSQSGLAGVYTGELFF. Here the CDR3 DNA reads TGTGCCAGCAGCCAATCGGGACTAGCGGGAGTCTACACCGGGGAGCTGTTTTTT.

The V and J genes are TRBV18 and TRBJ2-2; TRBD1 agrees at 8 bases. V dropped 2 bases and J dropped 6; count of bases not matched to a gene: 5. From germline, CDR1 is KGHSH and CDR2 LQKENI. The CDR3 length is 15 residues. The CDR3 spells CASSPGQGHSGELFF. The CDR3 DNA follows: TGTGCCAGCTCACCAGGACAGGGACACTCCGGGGAGCTGTTTTTT.

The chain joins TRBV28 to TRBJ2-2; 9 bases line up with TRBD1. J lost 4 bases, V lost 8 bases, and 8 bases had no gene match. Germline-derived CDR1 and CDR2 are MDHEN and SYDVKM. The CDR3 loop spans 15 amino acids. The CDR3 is CASQGQGMGTGELFF. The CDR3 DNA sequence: TGTGCCAGCCAGGGACAGGGCATGGGCACCGGGGAGCTGTTTTTT.

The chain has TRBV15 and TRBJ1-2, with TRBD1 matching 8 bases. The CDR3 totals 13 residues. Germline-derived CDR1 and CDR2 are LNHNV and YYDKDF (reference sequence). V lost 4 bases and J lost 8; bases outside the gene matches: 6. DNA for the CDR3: TGTGCCACCAGCAAAAGGACAGGGCAAGGCTACACCTTC. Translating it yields CATSKRTGQGYTF.

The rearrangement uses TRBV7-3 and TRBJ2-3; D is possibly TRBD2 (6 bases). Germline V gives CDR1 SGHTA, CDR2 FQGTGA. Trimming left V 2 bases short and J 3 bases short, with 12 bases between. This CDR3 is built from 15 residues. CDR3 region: CASSLAGTFTDTQYF. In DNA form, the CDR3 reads TGTGCCAGCAGCTTAGCCGGGACTTTTACAGATACGCAGTATTTT.

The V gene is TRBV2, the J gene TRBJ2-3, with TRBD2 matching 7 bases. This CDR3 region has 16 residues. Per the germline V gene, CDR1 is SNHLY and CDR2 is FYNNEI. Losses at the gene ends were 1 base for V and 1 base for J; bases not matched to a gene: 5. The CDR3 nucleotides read TGTGCCAGCAGTGAAGAAGGGAGGGCCGGCACAGATACGCAGTATTTT. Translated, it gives CASSEEGRAGTDTQYF.

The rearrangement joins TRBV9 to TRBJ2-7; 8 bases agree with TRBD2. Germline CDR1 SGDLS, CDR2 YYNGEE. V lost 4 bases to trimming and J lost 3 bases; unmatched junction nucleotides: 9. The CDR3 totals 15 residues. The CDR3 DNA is TGTGCCAGCAGCCCCAGCGGTACTAGCGGCTACGAGCAGTACTTC. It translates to CASSPSGTSGYEQYF.

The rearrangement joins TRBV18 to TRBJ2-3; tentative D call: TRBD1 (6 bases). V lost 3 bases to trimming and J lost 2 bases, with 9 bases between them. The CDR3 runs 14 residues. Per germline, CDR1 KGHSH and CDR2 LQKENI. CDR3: CASSPGANTDTQYF. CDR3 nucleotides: TGTGCCAGCTCACCGGGGGCCAACACAGATACGCAGTATTTT.

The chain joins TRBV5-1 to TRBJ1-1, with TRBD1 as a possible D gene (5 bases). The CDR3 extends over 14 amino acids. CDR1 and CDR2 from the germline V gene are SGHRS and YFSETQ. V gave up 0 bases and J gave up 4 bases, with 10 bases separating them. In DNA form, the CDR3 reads TGCGCCAGCAGCTTGGTGACAGATATCACTGAAGCTTTCTTT. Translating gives CASSLVTDITEAFF.

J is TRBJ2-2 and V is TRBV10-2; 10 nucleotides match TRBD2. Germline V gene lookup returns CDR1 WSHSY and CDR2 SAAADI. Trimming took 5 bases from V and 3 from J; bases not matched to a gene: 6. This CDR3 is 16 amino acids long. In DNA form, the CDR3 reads TGCGCCAGCAGTCCTCTAGCGGGAGAGTACACCGGGGAGCTGTTTTTT. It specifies CASSPLAGEYTGELFF.

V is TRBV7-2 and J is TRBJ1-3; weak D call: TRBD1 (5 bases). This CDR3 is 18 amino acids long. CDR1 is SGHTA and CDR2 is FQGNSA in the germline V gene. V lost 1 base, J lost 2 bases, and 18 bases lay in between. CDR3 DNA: TGTGCCAGCAGCTTAGATCATGGGGGGGGAAGGGCTGGAAACACCATATATTTT. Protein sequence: CASSLDHGGGRAGNTIYF.